This record looks at one T cell receptor (beta chain) sequence and its context. The target antigen is unknown. This record comes from a study of somatic mutations in cytotoxic T cells in rheumatoid arthritis. The table came from immunoSEQ multiplex PCR; TCRdb's copy has only in-frame clones and leaves some out. The sample lists about 6,400 clones, approximately 67% occurring once. The study, taken as a whole, reports: In about an eighth of the 65 patients, the largest CD8+ clone exceeded 20% of CD8+ cells.

The CDR3 covers 16 residues. V trimming: 0 bases; J trimming: 6 bases; junction bases outside the gene matches: 6. The germline CDR1 and CDR2 sequences are SGHNT and YENEEA. This chain connects TRBV11-3 to TRBJ2-2; 8 bases agree with TRBD1. Sequencing was done on a sample of CD8+ T cells sorted from blood. The clonotype was recovered from a woman in her forties or fifties in good health. Written as DNA, the CDR3 is TGTGCCAGCAGCTTAGAGAGGGCAGGGGGCCCCGGGGAGCTGTTTTTT. It yields the protein CASSLERAGGPGELFF.